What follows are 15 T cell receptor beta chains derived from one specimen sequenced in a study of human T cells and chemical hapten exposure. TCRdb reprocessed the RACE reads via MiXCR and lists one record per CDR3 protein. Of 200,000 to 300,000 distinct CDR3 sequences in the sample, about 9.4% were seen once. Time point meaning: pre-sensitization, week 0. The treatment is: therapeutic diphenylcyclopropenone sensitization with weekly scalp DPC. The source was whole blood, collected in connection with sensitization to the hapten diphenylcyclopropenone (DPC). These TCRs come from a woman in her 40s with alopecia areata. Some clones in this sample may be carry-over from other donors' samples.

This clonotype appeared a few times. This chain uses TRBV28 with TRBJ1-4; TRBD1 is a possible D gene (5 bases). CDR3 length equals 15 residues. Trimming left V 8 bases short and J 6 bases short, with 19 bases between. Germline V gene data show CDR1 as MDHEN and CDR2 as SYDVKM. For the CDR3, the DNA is TGTGCCAGCCGCCCGGCGGGGCTAGCATATGAAAAACTGTTTTTT. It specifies CASRPAGLAYEKLFF.

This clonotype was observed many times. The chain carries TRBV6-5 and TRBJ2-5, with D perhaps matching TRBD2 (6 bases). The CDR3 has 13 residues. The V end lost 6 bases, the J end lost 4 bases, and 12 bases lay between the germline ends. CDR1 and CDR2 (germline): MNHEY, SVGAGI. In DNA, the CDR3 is TGTGCCAGCAGCACCGGGAGCGGAGAGACCCAGTACTTC. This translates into CASSTGSGETQYF.

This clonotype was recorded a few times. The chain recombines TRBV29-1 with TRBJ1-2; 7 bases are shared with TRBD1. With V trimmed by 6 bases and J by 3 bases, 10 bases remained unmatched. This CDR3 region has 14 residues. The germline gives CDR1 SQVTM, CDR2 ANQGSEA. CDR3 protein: CSVNFLGGDYGYTF. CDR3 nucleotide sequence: TGCAGCGTGAACTTCTTAGGGGGCGACTATGGCTACACCTTC.

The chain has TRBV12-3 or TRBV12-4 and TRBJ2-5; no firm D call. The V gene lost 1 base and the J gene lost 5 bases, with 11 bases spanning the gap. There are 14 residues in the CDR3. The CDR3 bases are TGTGCCAGCAGTTTAGATGTAGAATCCGAGACCCAGTACTTC. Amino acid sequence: CASSLDVESETQYF.

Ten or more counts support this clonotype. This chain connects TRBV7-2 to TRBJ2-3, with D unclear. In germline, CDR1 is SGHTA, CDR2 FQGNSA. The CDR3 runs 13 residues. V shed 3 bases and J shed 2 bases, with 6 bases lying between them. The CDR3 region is CASSLSLTDTQYF. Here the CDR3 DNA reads TGTGCCAGCAGCTTGTCCCTCACAGATACGCAGTATTTT.

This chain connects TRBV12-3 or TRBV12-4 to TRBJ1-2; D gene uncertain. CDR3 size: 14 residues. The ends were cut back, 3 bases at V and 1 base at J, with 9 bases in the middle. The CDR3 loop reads CASSFQSHNYGYTF. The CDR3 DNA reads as TGTGCCAGCAGTTTTCAATCCCATAACTATGGCTACACCTTC.

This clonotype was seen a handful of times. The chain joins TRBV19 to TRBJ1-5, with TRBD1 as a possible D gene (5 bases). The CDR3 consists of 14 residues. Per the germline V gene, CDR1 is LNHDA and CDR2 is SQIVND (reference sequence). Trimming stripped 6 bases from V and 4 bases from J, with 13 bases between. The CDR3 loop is CASSHGRVNQPQHF. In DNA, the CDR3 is TGTGCCAGTAGCCATGGCAGGGTGAATCAGCCCCAGCATTTT.

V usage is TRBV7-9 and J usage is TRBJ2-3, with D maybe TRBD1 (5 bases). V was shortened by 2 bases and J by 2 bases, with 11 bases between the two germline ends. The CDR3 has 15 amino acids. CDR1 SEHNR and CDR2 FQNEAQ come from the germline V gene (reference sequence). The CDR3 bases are TGTGCCAGCAGCTTATTTGCAGGGTACACAGATACGCAGTATTTT. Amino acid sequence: CASSLFAGYTDTQYF. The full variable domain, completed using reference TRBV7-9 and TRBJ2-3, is DTGVSQNPRHKITKRGQNVTFRCDPISEHNRLYWYRQTLGQGPEFLTYFQNEAQLEKSRLLSDRFSAERPKGSFSTLEIQRTEQGDSAMYLCASSLFAGYTDTQYFGPGTRLTVL.

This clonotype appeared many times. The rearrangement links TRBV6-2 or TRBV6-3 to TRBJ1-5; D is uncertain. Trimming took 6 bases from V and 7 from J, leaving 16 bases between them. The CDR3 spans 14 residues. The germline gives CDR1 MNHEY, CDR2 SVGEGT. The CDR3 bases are TGTGCCAGCAGCCCCCAGGAGGATTACCAGCCCCAGCATTTT. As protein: CASSPQEDYQPQHF.

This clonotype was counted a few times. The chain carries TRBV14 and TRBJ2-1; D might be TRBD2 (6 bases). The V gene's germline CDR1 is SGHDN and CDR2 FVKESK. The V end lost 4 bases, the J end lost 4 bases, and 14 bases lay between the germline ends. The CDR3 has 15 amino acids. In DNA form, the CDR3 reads TGTGCCAGCAGCCTCTTGAAGGCGGGGTACAATGAGCAGTTCTTC. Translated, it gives CASSLLKAGYNEQFF. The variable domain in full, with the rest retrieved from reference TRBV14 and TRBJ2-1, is EAGVTQFPSHSVIEKGQTVTLRCDPISGHDNLYWYRRVMGKEIKFLLHFVKESKQDESGMPNNRFLAERTGGTYSTLKVQPAELEDSGVYFCASSLLKAGYNEQFFGPGTRLTVL.

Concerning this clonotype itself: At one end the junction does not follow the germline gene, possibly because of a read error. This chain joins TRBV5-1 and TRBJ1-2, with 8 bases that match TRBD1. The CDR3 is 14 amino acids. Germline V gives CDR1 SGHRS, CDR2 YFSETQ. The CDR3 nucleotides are TGCGCCAGCAGCTTGGGGGACAGGAGCTATGACTACACCTTC. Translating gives CASSLGDRSYDYTF.

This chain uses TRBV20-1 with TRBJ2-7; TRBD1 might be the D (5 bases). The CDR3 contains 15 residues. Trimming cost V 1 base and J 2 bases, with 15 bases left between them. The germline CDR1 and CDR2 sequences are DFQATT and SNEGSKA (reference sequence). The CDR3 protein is CSARGTAGSAYEQYF. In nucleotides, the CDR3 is TGCAGTGCTAGAGGTACGGCAGGGTCGGCCTACGAGCAGTACTTC.

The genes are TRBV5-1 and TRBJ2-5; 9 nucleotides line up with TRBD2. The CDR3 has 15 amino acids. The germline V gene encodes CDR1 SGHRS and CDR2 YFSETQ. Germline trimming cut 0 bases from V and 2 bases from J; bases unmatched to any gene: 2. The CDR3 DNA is TGCGCCAGCAGCTTGGAGGGACTAGCTCAAGAGACCCAGTACTTC. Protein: CASSLEGLAQETQYF.

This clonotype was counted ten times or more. As DNA, the CDR3 is TGCGCCAGCAGCCCTCTAGCGGGGGCTGGGGCCCAGTACTTC. Its translation: CASSPLAGAGAQYF. The chain couples TRBV5-1 to TRBJ2-5; 10 bases agree with TRBD2. CDR1 and CDR2 from the germline V gene are SGHRS and YFSETQ. CDR3 size: 14 residues. V shed 4 bases and J 9 bases; nucleotides not matched to a gene: 9.

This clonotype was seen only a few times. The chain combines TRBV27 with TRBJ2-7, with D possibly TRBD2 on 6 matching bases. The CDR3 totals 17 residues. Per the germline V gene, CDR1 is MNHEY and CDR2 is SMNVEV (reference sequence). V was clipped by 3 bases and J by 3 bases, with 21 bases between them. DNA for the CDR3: TGTGCCAGCAGTTTGAAATGGAGACAGTTCGGGGGCTACGAGCAGTACTTC. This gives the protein CASSLKWRQFGGYEQYF.